A single sample is the source of the 29 T cell receptor beta chains below, sequenced in a study of CD8 T cells in ankylosing spondylitis. TCRdb processed the 5' RACE reads anew with MiXCR; each CDR3 protein has one entry. The table has 80,000 to 100,000 distinct CDR3 sequences, roughly 8.3% seen once. Material for sequencing was blood, either unsorted or a sorted T cell fraction (not recorded which). These receptors were collected from a male donor with ankylosing spondylitis or in good health (not recorded which).

This clonotype appeared many times. The chain uses TRBV7-2 and TRBJ2-3; D is ambiguous. The CDR3 loop spans 13 amino acids. Germline values: CDR1 SGHTA, CDR2 FQGNSA. V dropped 3 bases and J dropped 6 bases, with 10 bases sitting between them. CDR3 protein: CASSLIMADTQYF. CDR3 in DNA: TGTGCCAGCAGCTTGATAATGGCGGATACGCAGTATTTT.

There are many counts of this clonotype. This chain uses TRBV20-1 with TRBJ1-1, with a weak D call TRBD1 (5 bases). Per germline, CDR1 DFQATT and CDR2 SNEGSKA (reference sequence). V dropped 3 bases and J dropped 5 bases, with 10 bases sitting between them. CDR3 length: 12 residues. The CDR3 loop is CSASYGGTEAFF. CDR3 coding DNA: TGCAGTGCTAGCTACGGGGGGACTGAAGCTTTCTTT.

This clonotype came up many times. The genes are TRBV20-1 and TRBJ2-2; D is possibly TRBD2 (5 bases). V lost 3 bases and J 7 bases, leaving 9 bases between the germline ends. CDR3 length equals 12 residues. The V gene's germline CDR1 is DFQATT and CDR2 SNEGSKA (reference sequence). CDR3 sequence (DNA): TGCAGTGCTAGCGGGATCGGCGGGGAGCTGTTTTTT. Protein: CSASGIGGELFF.

This clonotype has ten or more counts. As DNA, the CDR3 is TGCGCCAGCAGTCGGGTCACCTACAATGAGCAGTTCTTC. It encodes CASSRVTYNEQFF. V and J are TRBV5-1 and TRBJ2-1, with D unclear. The germline V gene encodes CDR1 SGHRS and CDR2 YFSETQ. CDR3 length: 13 amino acids. Trimming left V 5 bases short and J 2 bases short, with 8 bases between.

This clonotype was seen many times. The chain is built from TRBV6-5 and TRBJ2-7, with TRBD2 identical over 12 bases. J lost 3 bases, V lost 5 bases, and 11 bases had no gene match. The CDR3 totals 17 residues. The germline V gene has CDR1 MNHEY and CDR2 SVGAGI. DNA for the CDR3: TGTGCCAGCAGTGACTACCGACCTAGCGGGAGGGTCTACGAGCAGTACTTC. Its translation: CASSDYRPSGRVYEQYF.

This clonotype has a count of ten or more. At one end the junction does not follow the germline gene, possibly because of a read error. The rearrangement links TRBV7-7 to TRBJ2-3; D could derive from TRBD1 or TRBD2 (6 bases each). This CDR3 spans 14 amino acids. Germline loops: CDR1 SSHAT, CDR2 FNYEAQ (reference sequence). Here the CDR3 DNA reads TGTGCTAGCAGCTTAGGGGGACTCACAGATACGCAGTATTTT. This translates into CASSLGGLTDTQYF. Drawing the rest from reference TRBV7-7 and TRBJ2-3, the complete variable domain is GAGVSQSPRYKVTKRGQDVTLRCDPISSHATLYWYQQALGQGPEFLTYFNYEAQPDKSGLPSDRFSAERPEGSISTLTIQRTEQRDSAMYRCASSLGGLTDTQYFGPGTRLTVL.

This clonotype occurred many times. J is TRBJ1-2 and V is TRBV10-3; 7 bases align to TRBD1. The CDR3 spans 14 residues. V dropped 3 bases and J dropped 4; count of bases not matched to a gene: 5. CDR1 and CDR2 from the germline V gene are ENHRY and SYGVKD. Here the CDR3 reads CAISDGDSVYGYTF. CDR3 DNA: TGTGCCATCAGTGACGGGGACAGTGTCTATGGCTACACCTTC.

The chain employs TRBV4-2 and TRBJ2-5; D not certain. V gave up 4 bases and J gave up 1 base, with 13 bases separating them. The CDR3 is 15 amino acids. CDR1 LGHNA and CDR2 YNFKEQ come from the germline V gene. CDR3 bases: TGTGCCAGCAGCCTAGTGCGTCACATCCAAGAGACCCAGTACTTC. As protein: CASSLVRHIQETQYF.

This clonotype was picked up many times. V gene TRBV29-1 combines with J gene TRBJ2-2, with D uncertain. There are 11 residues in the CDR3. Per the germline V gene, CDR1 is SQVTM and CDR2 is ANQGSEA. V was trimmed by 7 bases and J by 4 bases, leaving 7 bases between them. CDR3 in DNA: TGCAGCGCTTTGATCACCGGGGAGCTGTTTTTT. It is translated as CSALITGELFF.

This clonotype was found many times. The chain couples TRBV7-2 to TRBJ2-7; possible D gene TRBD2, 5 bases. Trimming pared 5 bases from V and 1 base from J, leaving 15 bases between. The CDR3 sequence is 15 residues long. Per germline, CDR1 SGHTA and CDR2 FQGNSA. The CDR3 DNA is TGTGCCAGCAGCGATGGGCCGGGAACGTCCTACGAGCAGTACTTC. Residues: CASSDGPGTSYEQYF.

This clonotype has just a few counts. This rearrangement joins TRBV6-1 to TRBJ2-7; a weak D match, TRBD1 (5 bases). The germline V gene has CDR1 MNHNS and CDR2 SASEGT. Trimming removed 0 bases at V and 3 bases at J, with 12 bases between. This CDR3 is 15 amino acids long. The CDR3 region has the DNA TGTGCCAGCAGTGAAGCGGCCCAACAGGTCTACGAGCAGTACTTC. It is translated as CASSEAAQQVYEQYF.

This clonotype was counted at least ten times. This sequence joins TRBV7-8 and TRBJ2-1, with D possibly TRBD1 on 5 matching bases. CDR1 and CDR2 (germline): SGHVS, FQNEAQ. Trimming removed 1 base from V and 0 bases from J, with 10 bases in between. The length of the CDR3 is 16 residues. CDR3 in DNA: TGTGCCAGCAGCTTAGAAGCAGGGCCCTCCTACAATGAGCAGTTCTTC. Amino acids: CASSLEAGPSYNEQFF.

At least ten counts were recorded for this clonotype. The chain is built from TRBV10-3 and TRBJ2-7; the D gene is possibly TRBD2 (6 bases). The CDR3 loop spans 15 amino acids. V shed 6 bases and J shed 1 base, with 16 bases lying between them. Germline CDR1 ENHRY, CDR2 SYGVKD. CDR3 in amino acids: CAIRAGTSYSYEQYF. In DNA form, the CDR3 reads TGTGCCATCAGGGCCGGGACTTCCTATTCCTACGAGCAGTACTTC.

This clonotype was detected many times. V usage is TRBV5-1 and J usage is TRBJ1-2, with TRBD1 matching over 9 bases. Trimming at V came to 4 bases and at J to 8 bases, leaving 6 bases not matched to a gene. In germline, CDR1 is SGHRS, CDR2 YFSETQ. CDR3 length: 13 amino acids. The CDR3 spells CASSRGQGEGYTF. The CDR3 coding sequence is TGCGCCAGCAGCCGGGGACAGGGAGAGGGCTACACCTTC.

This clonotype was counted many times. The CDR3 coding sequence is TGTGCCTGGCAGGAGTCCTATGGCTACACCTTC. Protein sequence: CAWQESYGYTF. V gene TRBV30 combines with J gene TRBJ1-2; no definite D call. Trimming left V 5 bases short and J 4 bases short, with 8 bases between. Germline V gene sequence: CDR1 GTSNPN, CDR2 SVGIG (reference sequence). This CDR3 is built from 11 residues.

This clonotype was detected many times. The J gene is TRBJ2-4, the V gene TRBV28; D is undetermined. The germline V gene encodes CDR1 MDHEN and CDR2 SYDVKM. This CDR3 spans 15 amino acids. V lost 6 bases and J 0 bases, leaving 12 bases between the germline ends. The CDR3 DNA sequence: TGTGCCAGCAGCCCCACACGACTAGCCAAAAACATTCAGTACTTC. It encodes CASSPTRLAKNIQYF. Full variable domain (rest looked up from reference TRBV28 and TRBJ2-4): DVKVTQSSRYLVKRTGEKVFLECVQDMDHENMFWYRQDPGLGLRLIYFSYDVKMKEKGDIPEGYSVSREKKERFSLILESASTNQTSMYLCASSPTRLAKNIQYFGAGTRLSVL.

This clonotype was observed many times. The chain carries TRBV20-1 and TRBJ2-1; the match to TRBD2 covers 8 bases. CDR1 is DFQATT and CDR2 is SNEGSKA in the germline V gene (reference sequence). CDR3 length: 14 amino acids. V was pared by 2 bases and J by 0 bases, with 0 bases of the junction left unmatched. CDR3 amino acids: CSARSGSSYNEQFF. For the CDR3, the DNA is TGCAGTGCTAGAAGCGGGAGCTCCTACAATGAGCAGTTCTTC.

This clonotype was recorded a few times. V is TRBV25-1 and J is TRBJ1-4; the D gene is possibly TRBD1 (5 bases). The CDR3 is 12 amino acids. V was cut by 2 bases and J by 10 bases, with 8 bases left in between. In germline, CDR1 is MGHDK, CDR2 SYGVNS. CDR3 sequence reads: CASSEGGGKLFF. In nucleotides, the CDR3 is TGTGCCAGCAGTGAAGGGGGTGGAAAACTGTTTTTT.

This clonotype was recorded many times. CDR3 in amino acids: CASSLWAGEEGTEAFF. As DNA, the CDR3 is TGTGCCAGCAGCTTGTGGGCCGGGGAGGAGGGCACTGAAGCTTTCTTT. J is TRBJ1-1 and V is TRBV7-6; the D is unclear. Between the trimmed V and J ends, which lost 3 bases and 4 bases, there was a span of 18 bases. The CDR3 runs to 16 residues. Germline loops: CDR1 SGHVS, CDR2 FNYEAQ.

The sample holds many counts of this clonotype. This chain links TRBV11-2 with TRBJ2-7, with a tentative D call TRBD2 (5 bases). The CDR3 has 13 amino acids. The V end was cut by 5 bases, the J end by 5 bases, with 13 bases between. From germline, CDR1 is SGHAT and CDR2 FQNNGV. The CDR3, as DNA: TGTGCCAGCAGCCAAACTAGTTTAGACGAGCAGTACTTC. Amino acids: CASSQTSLDEQYF.

This clonotype has ten or more counts. V usage is TRBV14 and J usage is TRBJ1-1; the D gene is possibly TRBD1 (6 bases). The length of the CDR3 is 15 residues. Germline CDR1 reads SGHDN; CDR2 reads FVKESK. V lost 6 bases, J lost 0 bases, and 14 bases lay in between. CDR3 coding DNA: TGTGCCAGCAGTCCGTTAGGACAGATGAACACTGAAGCTTTCTTT. Residues: CASSPLGQMNTEAFF.

This clonotype has at least ten counts. This chain links TRBV9 with TRBJ1-1; D remains unclear. The CDR3 runs 13 residues. With 6 bases removed from V and 6 bases from J, the gap between germline ends came to 15 bases. In germline, CDR1 is SGDLS, CDR2 YYNGEE. CDR3 sequence reads: CASTSNGFSEAFF. CDR3 bases: TGTGCCAGCACGTCAAACGGGTTTTCTGAAGCTTTCTTT.

This clonotype was recorded many times. V and J are TRBV5-1 and TRBJ2-2; 7 nucleotides agree with TRBD1. Germline lookup yields CDR1 SGHRS and CDR2 YFSETQ. This CDR3 region has 17 residues. The trim removed 0 bases at V and 1 base at J, leaving 6 bases unmatched. The CDR3 nucleotides read TGCGCCAGCAGCTTGGGCCCGAGACAGGGGAACACCGGGGAGCTGTTTTTT. The encoded protein is CASSLGPRQGNTGELFF.

This clonotype has a count of ten or more. DNA of the CDR3: TGCAGCGTCACGACCGGGACGCGAGGCTATGGCTACACCTTC. Translated: CSVTTGTRGYGYTF. The chain is built from TRBV29-1 and TRBJ1-2; D possibly corresponds to TRBD1 (5 bases). V was clipped by 6 bases and J by 4 bases, with 18 bases between them. Germline assignment: CDR1 SQVTM and CDR2 ANQGSEA. CDR3 length: 14 amino acids.

This clonotype was found a few times. The rearrangement links TRBV6-5 to TRBJ2-1; unclear D gene. The CDR3 is 14 amino acids. The V end was cut by 2 bases, the J end by 2 bases, with 7 bases between. Germline CDR1 is MNHEY and CDR2 is SVGAGI. The CDR3 region is CASSYRDTYNEQFF. The CDR3 DNA follows: TGTGCCAGCAGTTACAGGGATACCTACAATGAGCAGTTCTTC.

This clonotype occurred many times. V usage is TRBV4-3 and J usage is TRBJ2-1, with TRBD1 identical over 7 bases. This CDR3 has 15 residues. Per the germline V gene, CDR1 is LGHNA and CDR2 is YSLEER. The J segment lost 12 bases and the V segment lost 0 bases, leaving 11 bases of the junction unmatched. The CDR3, as DNA: TGCGCCAGCAGCCAAGATGTGTTCGGGGACAGTGGGCAGTTCTTC. Protein: CASSQDVFGDSGQFF.

The chain couples TRBV9 to TRBJ1-4; TRBD1 agrees at 7 bases. This CDR3 spans 16 amino acids. The trim removed 3 bases at V and 5 bases at J, leaving 10 bases unmatched. Germline V lookup: CDR1 SGDLS, CDR2 YYNGEE. CDR3 nucleotide sequence: TGTGCCAGCAGCGCCCCCCGACAGGGTGGGAATGAAAAACTGTTTTTT. It codes for CASSAPRQGGNEKLFF.

Of note for this clonotype: One base away lies a much larger clone, so this may be a sequencing read error. The chain joins TRBV3-1 to TRBJ2-3, with 7 positions matching TRBD2. CDR1 and CDR2 from the germline V gene are LGHDT and YNNKEL (reference sequence). This CDR3 has 11 amino acids. The CDR3 DNA sequence: TGTACCAGCAGGCGGGGGTATACGCAGTATTTT. Its translation: CTSRRGYTQYF.

This clonotype was seen repeatedly, ten times or more. The chain employs TRBV20-1 and TRBJ2-5; D ambiguous. CDR1 DFQATT and CDR2 SNEGSKA come from the germline V gene (reference sequence). The CDR3 consists of 14 residues. V was clipped by 6 bases and J by 5 bases, with 19 bases between them. DNA for the CDR3: TGCAGTGCGGCTCCCGTGGCCTTCTTGGAGACCCAGTACTTC. Amino acids: CSAAPVAFLETQYF.